These 25 T cell receptor beta chains were sequenced from one sample in a study of blood T cell repertoires in COVID-19. The data were produced by immunoSEQ multiplex PCR, yet TCRdb's version contains in-frame clones alone and is incomplete. The repertoire consists of around 500,000 clones, with 85% to 90% occurring once and the leading ten covering 1.5% to 2%. The sample consisted of PBMCs or T cells enriched from blood (not recorded which). The receptors originated from a woman between 35 and 50 years old who had recovered from COVID-19.

The V gene is TRBV24-1, the J gene TRBJ2-3; D unresolved. Trimming stripped 0 bases from V and 4 bases from J, with 4 bases between. The CDR3 sequence is 13 residues long. Germline assignment: CDR1 KGHDR and CDR2 SFDVKD. CDR3 amino acids: CATSDLPADTQYF. The CDR3 coding sequence is TGTGCCACCAGTGATTTGCCCGCAGATACGCAGTATTTT.

The V gene is TRBV4-2, the J gene TRBJ2-5; 7 nucleotides line up with TRBD2. V shed 4 bases and J 4 bases; nucleotides not matched to a gene: 15. Germline V CDR1 and CDR2: LGHNA, YNFKEQ. This CDR3 is 17 amino acids long. CDR3 in amino acids: CASSRHHAGASAETQYF. Written as DNA, the CDR3 is TGTGCCAGCAGCCGCCACCACGCGGGAGCGTCGGCAGAGACCCAGTACTTC.

The chain has TRBV18 and TRBJ2-7; 10 nucleotides line up with TRBD2. Trimming cost V 4 bases and J 6 bases; bases outside gene matches: 12. From germline, CDR1 is KGHSH and CDR2 LQKENI. The CDR3 runs to 16 residues. In DNA form, the CDR3 reads TGTGCCAGCTCACACTTGGTCACTAGCGGGAAGGGCGAGCAGTACTTC. Its protein is CASSHLVTSGKGEQYF. Full variable domain (rest looked up from reference TRBV18 and TRBJ2-7): NAGVMQNPRHLVRRRGQEARLRCSPMKGHSHVYWYRQLPEEGLKFMVYLQKENIIDESGMPKERFSAEFPKEGPSILRIQQVVRGDSAAYFCASSHLVTSGKGEQYFGPGTRLTVT.

The sample holds one count of this clone. The chain couples TRBV30 to TRBJ1-6, with D unresolved. The CDR3 sequence is 17 residues long. Trimming took 3 bases from V and 5 from J, leaving 20 bases between them. Looked up from germline, CDR1 is GTSNPN and CDR2 is SVGIG (reference sequence). This CDR3 reads CAWRLGVTDYNNSPLHF. CDR3 coding DNA: TGTGCCTGGAGGCTCGGGGTGACGGACTATAATAATTCACCCCTCCACTTT.

This rearrangement joins TRBV5-1 to TRBJ2-5; a weak D match, TRBD2 (5 bases). Germline-derived CDR1 and CDR2 are SGHRS and YFSETQ. V was shortened by 4 bases and J by 4 bases, with 14 bases between the two germline ends. This CDR3 region has 14 residues. The CDR3: CASSVGLPTETQYF. In DNA, the CDR3 is TGCGCCAGCAGCGTAGGACTCCCCACAGAGACCCAGTACTTC.

The rearrangement links TRBV7-9 to TRBJ2-1; possible D gene TRBD2, 6 bases. V was cut by 1 base and J by 0 bases, with 13 bases left in between. The CDR3 covers 17 residues. From germline, CDR1 is SEHNR and CDR2 FQNEAQ (reference sequence). The CDR3 DNA reads as TGTGCCAGCAGCTTAGGAACAAGACTAGACTCCTACAATGAGCAGTTCTTC. Translating it yields CASSLGTRLDSYNEQFF.

This clone was recorded once. The chain employs TRBV29-1 and TRBJ2-7; the match to TRBD1 covers 8 bases. Germline loops: CDR1 SQVTM, CDR2 ANQGSEA. V was pared by 4 bases and J by 5 bases, with 13 bases of the junction left unmatched. The CDR3 runs to 15 residues. The CDR3 DNA follows: TGCAGCGTTGCCCATGCACAGGGGGTGAGGAACGAGCAGTACTTC. Translating gives CSVAHAQGVRNEQYF.

V is TRBV19 and J is TRBJ2-1; tentatively, D is TRBD1 (6 bases). CDR3 length: 14 amino acids. From germline, CDR1 is LNHDA and CDR2 SQIVND (reference sequence). Trimming shortened V by 3 bases and J by 1 base, and 7 bases separated the two germline ends. CDR3 sequence: CASSMGQSYNEQFF. CDR3 DNA: TGTGCCAGTAGTATGGGACAATCCTACAATGAGCAGTTCTTC.

This chain uses TRBV7-9 with TRBJ2-3; 7 nucleotides agree with TRBD2. The CDR3 covers 15 residues. Germline CDR1 is SEHNR and CDR2 is FQNEAQ (reference sequence). V shed 10 bases, J shed 5 bases, and the junction held 15 bases outside the gene matches. The chain's CDR3 is CATTRGAGAGDTQYF. CDR3 DNA sequence: TGTGCCACAACCCGAGGGGCGGGAGCTGGAGATACGCAGTATTTT.

This sequence joins TRBV7-2 and TRBJ1-1; the D is unclear. V gave up 6 bases and J gave up 14 bases, with 16 bases separating them. Germline loops: CDR1 SGHTA, CDR2 FQGNSA. The length of the CDR3 is 11 residues. In DNA, the CDR3 is TGTGCCAGCAGTTACTACGAGACCCTATTCTTT. This sequence encodes CASSYYETLFF.

The chain combines TRBV7-2 with TRBJ2-7, with 7 positions matching TRBD1. J was trimmed by 3 bases and V by 5 bases; bases with no gene match: 10. The CDR3 runs 15 residues. CDR1 is SGHTA, CDR2 FQGNSA, per germline. CDR3 DNA sequence: TGTGCCAGCAGCCCAACCGGGACAGCGATCTACGAGCAGTACTTC. Translating it yields CASSPTGTAIYEQYF.

V is TRBV10-3 and J is TRBJ1-1, with TRBD1 matching 8 bases. The V segment lost 7 bases and the J segment 13 bases; nucleotides outside the gene matches: 17. CDR1 and CDR2 from the germline V gene are ENHRY and SYGVKD. This CDR3 spans 14 amino acids. CDR3 DNA: TGTGCCATCAACCCGACAGGGGACGGTTTATCTAATTTCTTT. It specifies CAINPTGDGLSNFF.

This chain connects TRBV2 to TRBJ2-2; D is perhaps TRBD2 (5 bases). The germline V gene encodes CDR1 SNHLY and CDR2 FYNNEI. CDR3 length equals 13 residues. The V and J ends lost 4 bases and 6 bases respectively, with 9 bases between them. In DNA form, the CDR3 reads TGTGCCAGCAGTGTAGGAGGAGCCGGGGAGCTGTTTTTT. It translates to CASSVGGAGELFF.

The rearrangement links TRBV5-1 to TRBJ2-1, with 8 bases identical to TRBD2. This CDR3 comprises 16 residues. Trimming took 0 bases from V and 4 from J; bases not matched to a gene: 6. The V gene's germline CDR1 is SGHRS and CDR2 YFSETQ. The CDR3 reads CASSLALGLVYNEQFF. The CDR3 DNA sequence: TGCGCCAGCAGCTTGGCCTTGGGACTAGTGTACAATGAGCAGTTCTTC.

The chain employs TRBV9 and TRBJ2-7; TRBD2 matches at 7 bases. The CDR3 sequence is 14 residues long. J gave up 4 bases and V 0 bases, and 4 bases lay outside the gene matches. Germline V CDR1 and CDR2: SGDLS, YYNGEE. This chain's CDR3 is CASSVATGGYEQYF. CDR3 DNA: TGTGCCAGCAGCGTAGCTACGGGGGGATACGAGCAGTACTTC.

The chain joins TRBV11-2 to TRBJ1-2; D gene unclear. The V and J ends lost 3 bases and 2 bases respectively, with 19 bases between them. This CDR3 is 17 amino acids long. Per the germline V gene, CDR1 is SGHAT and CDR2 is FQNNGV. The CDR3 loop is CASSFKLGLGVNYGYTF. The CDR3 region has the DNA TGTGCCAGCAGCTTCAAGTTGGGCCTGGGCGTAAACTATGGCTACACCTTC.

The rearrangement links TRBV18 to TRBJ1-2; 11 nucleotides line up with TRBD1. This CDR3 comprises 15 residues. CDR1 and CDR2 from the germline V gene are KGHSH and LQKENI. Trimming cost V 5 bases and J 5 bases; bases outside gene matches: 7. CDR3 sequence (DNA): TGTGCCAGCTCAACCCGGACAGGGGGCCTTTATGGCTACACCTTC. Translation gives CASSTRTGGLYGYTF.

The CDR3 DNA follows: TGTGCCTGGAGTGTAATAGCGGTACAAGAGACCCAGTACTTC. Translated, it gives CAWSVIAVQETQYF. The V gene is TRBV30, the J gene TRBJ2-5; D may be TRBD2 (6 bases). The V and J ends lost 0 bases and 2 bases respectively, with 10 bases between them. The CDR3 extends over 14 amino acids. Germline V gene sequence: CDR1 GTSNPN, CDR2 SVGIG (reference sequence).

The V and J genes are TRBV2 and TRBJ2-3; 8 bases align to TRBD2. Germline values: CDR1 SNHLY, CDR2 FYNNEI. This CDR3 is 14 amino acids long. Germline trimming cut 5 bases from V and 6 bases from J; bases unmatched to any gene: 7. CDR3 sequence (DNA): TGTGCCAGCAGTCCCATAGCGGGAACGGATACGCAGTATTTT. Amino acid sequence: CASSPIAGTDTQYF. The entire variable domain, with the rest obtained from reference TRBV2 and TRBJ2-3, is as follows: EPEVTQTPSHQVTQMGQEVILRCVPISNHLYFYWYRQILGQKVEFLVSFYNNEISEKSEIFDDQFSVERPDGSNFTLKIRSTKLEDSAMYFCASSPIAGTDTQYFGPGTRLTVL.

The chain uses TRBV7-8 and TRBJ2-1, with 7 nucleotides matching TRBD2. Germline V CDR1 and CDR2: SGHVS, FQNEAQ. Trimming cost V 5 bases and J 2 bases; bases outside gene matches: 21. The CDR3 has 20 amino acids. The CDR3 region has the DNA TGTGCCAGCAGCCCGAGGCTCTTTGGGGGAGGGCCAGGGACCTACAATGAGCAGTTCTTC. Translation: CASSPRLFGGGPGTYNEQFF.

The rearrangement joins TRBV10-1 to TRBJ2-7; D is uncertain. CDR3 length equals 14 residues. V lost 2 bases to trimming and J lost 4 bases, with 12 bases between them. Germline assignment: CDR1 WNHNN and CDR2 SYGVQD (reference sequence). CDR3 protein: CASSEPASAYEQYF. The CDR3 nucleotides are TGCGCCAGCAGTGAGCCGGCTAGTGCTTACGAGCAGTACTTC.

The genes are TRBV6-5 and TRBJ2-2; 7 bases fit TRBD1. Germline assignment: CDR1 MNHEY and CDR2 SVGAGI. V lost 6 bases, J lost 2 bases, and 3 bases stayed unmatched. The CDR3 is 14 amino acids. The CDR3 bases are TGTGCCAGCAGGACAGGGTCCAACACCGGGGAGCTGTTTTTT. Its translation: CASRTGSNTGELFF.

The table lists this clone with a count of one. The CDR3 DNA reads as TGCAGCGTTGAAGGGTCAGCCTACGAGCAGTACTTC. Translation gives CSVEGSAYEQYF. The chain recombines TRBV29-1 with TRBJ2-7; D ambiguous. The ends were cut back, 1 base at V and 2 bases at J, with 6 bases in the middle. Per the germline V gene, CDR1 is SQVTM and CDR2 is ANQGSEA. The length of the CDR3 is 12 residues.

V usage is TRBV7-2 and J usage is TRBJ2-1; TRBD2 might be the D (5 bases). This CDR3 has 14 residues. V was clipped by 2 bases and J by 8 bases, with 13 bases between them. CDR1 is SGHTA and CDR2 is FQGNSA in the germline V gene. The CDR3 loop reads CASSLRGSGYEQFF. The DNA for the CDR3 is TGTGCCAGCAGCTTACGAGGGTCCGGCTATGAGCAGTTCTTC.

The chain joins TRBV10-1 to TRBJ2-5; TRBD2 agrees at 7 bases. The CDR3 is made up of 13 amino acids. The V and J ends lost 10 bases and 3 bases, in that order; junction bases with no gene match: 8. CDR1 WNHNN and CDR2 SYGVQD come from the germline V gene (reference sequence). Written as DNA, the CDR3 is TGCGCCACCTCGGGGGGTCTTGAAGAGACCCAGTACTTC. Amino acid sequence: CATSGGLEETQYF.